Following are 18 T cell receptor beta chains from one sample sequenced in a study of blood T cell repertoires in COVID-19. Repertoires were generated with immunoSEQ multiplex PCR, while TCRdb's copy carries only in-frame clones and drops some. The sample yields 75,000 to 95,000 clones, roughly 88% seen once. What was sequenced was peripheral blood. All receptors derive from a man in his fifties or sixties with active COVID-19.

This chain connects TRBV19 to TRBJ2-1; no reliable D call. V was pared by 7 bases and J by 1 base, with 11 bases between. Germline-derived CDR1 and CDR2 are LNHDA and SQIVND (reference sequence). This CDR3 has 14 residues. The CDR3 nucleotides read TGTGCCAGTACCTATAGCAGTTCCTACAATGAGCAGTTCTTC. Its translation is CASTYSSSYNEQFF. The full variable domain, in which reference TRBV19 and TRBJ2-1 provide the parts outside the CDR3, is DGGITQSPKYLFRKEGQNVTLSCEQNLNHDAMYWYRQDPGQGLRLIYYSQIVNDFQKGDIAEGYSVSREKKESFPLTVTSAQKNPTAFYLCASTYSSSYNEQFFGPGTRLTVL.

The chain is built from TRBV27 and TRBJ2-7; 16 nucleotides line up with TRBD2. The CDR3 contains 16 residues. V gave up 5 bases and J gave up 4 bases; unmatched junction bases: 5. Germline V gene sequence: CDR1 MNHEY, CDR2 SMNVEV (reference sequence). The CDR3 reads CASSVPGLAGGYEQYF. The DNA for the CDR3 is TGTGCCAGCAGTGTGCCGGGACTAGCGGGAGGGTACGAGCAGTACTTC.

The chain links TRBV11-2 to TRBJ1-4; D unclear. There are 12 residues in the CDR3. Germline assignment: CDR1 SGHAT and CDR2 FQNNGV. Trimming took off 1 base at V and 8 bases at J, with 5 bases between the two ends. The CDR3 here is CASSLVGEKLFF. The CDR3, as DNA: TGTGCCAGCAGCTTAGTCGGGGAAAAACTGTTTTTT.

This clone was observed once. The chain joins TRBV2 to TRBJ2-7, with 12 bases aligning to TRBD1. Germline CDR1 is SNHLY and CDR2 is FYNNEI. The CDR3 sequence is 15 residues long. V shed 5 bases and J 5 bases; nucleotides not matched to a gene: 7. The CDR3 DNA reads as TGTGCCAGCAGTCCAAGGGGGACAGGGGGCCACGAGCAGTACTTC. As protein: CASSPRGTGGHEQYF. Looking up the rest from reference TRBV2 and TRBJ2-7 gives the full variable domain: EPEVTQTPSHQVTQMGQEVILRCVPISNHLYFYWYRQILGQKVEFLVSFYNNEISEKSEIFDDQFSVERPDGSNFTLKIRSTKLEDSAMYFCASSPRGTGGHEQYFGPGTRLTVT.

This clone was picked up one time. The chain has TRBV7-6 and TRBJ2-7; 8 positions agree with TRBD2. CDR1 is SGHVS and CDR2 is FNYEAQ in the germline V gene. V was pared by 1 base and J by 2 bases, with 1 base of the junction left unmatched. The CDR3 runs to 14 residues. The CDR3 DNA reads TGTGCCAGCAGCTTAGGAGCGGGGGCCTACGAGCAGTACTTC. It translates to CASSLGAGAYEQYF.

V gene TRBV6-4 combines with J gene TRBJ2-7, with D perhaps matching TRBD1 (5 bases). V gave up 2 bases and J gave up 2 bases, with 10 bases separating them. Germline V gene sequence: CDR1 MRHNA, CDR2 SNTAGT. The CDR3 loop spans 14 amino acids. The CDR3 nucleotides read TGTGCCAGCAGTGACGGGCAGGGTACCTACGAGCAGTACTTC. Translated, it gives CASSDGQGTYEQYF.

In this sample, this clone turned up once. The chain couples TRBV6-2 or TRBV6-3 to TRBJ2-6, with 8 bases aligning to TRBD1. The V gene end was trimmed by 5 bases and the J gene end by 0 bases; junction bases not matched to a gene: 12. Germline CDR1 MNHEY, CDR2 SVGEGT. The length of the CDR3 is 19 residues. This CDR3 is CASSRNRGQVYSGANVLTF. CDR3 in DNA: TGTGCCAGCAGTCGTAATAGGGGACAGGTGTACTCTGGGGCCAACGTCCTGACTTTC.

This clone was counted once. The chain recombines TRBV27 with TRBJ2-2, with a tentative D call TRBD1 (6 bases). Germline CDR1 reads MNHEY; CDR2 reads SMNVEV (reference sequence). The ends were cut back, 6 bases at V and 1 base at J, with 9 bases in the middle. This CDR3 spans 14 amino acids. CDR3 DNA sequence: TGTGCCAGCAGCCGGGGACAGAACACCGGGGAGCTGTTTTTT. Its translation: CASSRGQNTGELFF.

The V call is TRBV28, the J call TRBJ2-2; 8 bases map to TRBD1. This CDR3 comprises 18 residues. Germline V gene data show CDR1 as MDHEN and CDR2 as SYDVKM. V gave up 3 bases and J gave up 7 bases; unmatched junction bases: 16. CDR3 loop: CASSLEGGTGGFGGELFF. The DNA of the CDR3 is TGTGCCAGCAGTTTGGAGGGGGGTACAGGGGGTTTTGGCGGGGAGCTGTTTTTT.

J is TRBJ2-2 and V is TRBV5-6; 8 positions match TRBD1. In germline, CDR1 is SGHDT, CDR2 YYEEEE. The CDR3 spans 17 residues. The junction had 17 bases not matched to a gene; V was cut back by 4 bases and J by 9 bases. The CDR3 here is CASSRLGPATGERELFF. The DNA of the CDR3 is TGTGCCAGCAGCCGCCTCGGGCCGGCGACAGGGGAGCGGGAGCTGTTTTTT.

The V gene is TRBV6-6, the J gene TRBJ2-7; tentatively, D is TRBD2 (6 bases). The germline V and J ends were trimmed by 7 bases and 2 bases, with 15 bases remaining between them. This CDR3 contains 14 residues. The germline V gene has CDR1 MNHNY and CDR2 SVGAGI (reference sequence). CDR3: CASTLGGSPYEQYF. The CDR3 nucleotides are TGTGCCAGCACCTTGGGGGGTTCCCCCTACGAGCAGTACTTC.

The chain combines TRBV4-1 with TRBJ2-2, with 7 bases fitting TRBD1. The CDR3 has 15 amino acids. Germline-derived CDR1 and CDR2 are MGHRA and YSYEKL. The V and J ends lost 3 bases and 7 bases, in that order; junction bases with no gene match: 8. CDR3 loop: CASSQYRDRNGELFF. CDR3 DNA: TGCGCCAGCAGCCAGTACCGGGACAGAAACGGGGAGCTGTTTTTT.

The chain recombines TRBV20-1 with TRBJ1-2; 8 bases are shared with TRBD1. The CDR3 consists of 13 residues. Germline lookup yields CDR1 DFQATT and CDR2 SNEGSKA (reference sequence). Germline trimming cut 3 bases from V and 11 bases from J; bases unmatched to any gene: 11. The CDR3: CSASFQGAGRYTF. The CDR3 region has the DNA TGCAGTGCTAGTTTCCAGGGGGCAGGGAGGTACACCTTC.

The chain links TRBV28 to TRBJ1-2; D gene uncertain. Trimming removed 6 bases at V and 8 bases at J, with 16 bases between. Germline lookup yields CDR1 MDHEN and CDR2 SYDVKM. This CDR3 is built from 13 residues. The chain's CDR3 is CASSSLGLRGYTF. In DNA, the CDR3 is TGTGCCAGCAGCTCCTTGGGCCTCCGGGGCTACACCTTC.

The chain joins TRBV27 to TRBJ2-4; TRBD2 is a possible D gene (7 bases). Germline CDR1 reads MNHEY; CDR2 reads SMNVEV (reference sequence). The CDR3 runs to 16 residues. V was trimmed by 6 bases and J by 0 bases, leaving 15 bases between them. CDR3 sequence: CASRGGQTLAKNIQYF. DNA of the CDR3: TGTGCCAGCAGGGGGGGGCAGACTCTAGCCAAAAACATTCAGTACTTC.

The V call is TRBV5-1, the J call TRBJ1-1, with 10 bases matching TRBD1. This CDR3 has 14 amino acids. J gave up 3 bases and V 3 bases, and 2 bases lay outside the gene matches. Germline lookup yields CDR1 SGHRS and CDR2 YFSETQ. The CDR3: CASSSGTGDTEAFF. CDR3 DNA sequence: TGCGCCAGCAGCTCCGGGACAGGGGACACTGAAGCTTTCTTT.

The rearrangement links TRBV5-4 to TRBJ2-3; D gene ambiguous. The germline V and J ends were trimmed by 3 bases and 1 base, with 9 bases remaining between them. This CDR3 contains 14 residues. Looked up from germline, CDR1 is SGHNT and CDR2 is YYREEE (reference sequence). CDR3: CASSSPEGTDTQYF. The DNA for the CDR3 is TGTGCCAGCAGCTCCCCAGAGGGCACAGATACGCAGTATTTT. Using reference TRBV5-4 and TRBJ2-3 for the parts outside the CDR3, the full variable domain is ETGVTQSPTHLIKTRGQQVTLRCSSQSGHNTVSWYQQALGQGPQFIFQYYREEENGRGNFPPRFSGLQFPNYSSELNVNALELDDSALYLCASSSPEGTDTQYFGPGTRLTVL.

The J gene is TRBJ2-3, the V gene TRBV7-9; the D gene is possibly TRBD1 (5 bases). CDR1 is SEHNR and CDR2 is FQNEAQ in the germline V gene (reference sequence). This CDR3 has 14 amino acids. Deletions cut 2 bases from V and 6 bases from J, with 12 bases between. DNA for the CDR3: TGTGCCAGCAGCTTAATCAGGGAACGGGATACGCAGTATTTT. This gives the protein CASSLIRERDTQYF.